A selection of T cell receptor beta chains follows, all from one sample in a study of vaccination and CD4 T cells after COVID-19. No antigen has been identified for these receptors. In TCRdb, the PCR reads were re-called with MiXCR into one record per CDR3 protein. The table records around 10,000 distinct CDR3 sequences, roughly 66% of them present only once. The sample taken for sequencing was CD4+ T cells from blood, cultured in vitro. These receptors came from a human donor who had recovered from COVID-19. The CDR3 runs from the conserved cysteine through the conserved F or W. The D gene is left open where the match is weak. Rows may omit the clone size; those that give it use once, few, many or a size class.

clone size,D gene,J gene,V gene,CDR3 DNA,CDR3 protein
-,-,TRBJ2-3,TRBV27,TGTGCCAGCAGTTTACTTGGGGCCGCAGATACGCAGTATTTT,CASSLLGAADTQYF
-,-,TRBJ2-2,TRBV27,TGTGCCAGCAGTTTATCACTGGGGGCGGAAGGTAACACCGGGGAGCTGTTTTTT,CASSLSLGAEGNTGELFF
-,TRBD1,TRBJ1-1,TRBV10-2,TGTGCCAGCAGTCTTAACCAGGGGGCGCATCCTTTCTTT,CASSLNQGAHPFF
-,-,TRBJ2-1,TRBV19,TGTGCCAGTAGTATAGTAACAGGGACCTACAATGAGCAGTTCTTC,CASSIVTGTYNEQFF
-,-,TRBJ1-1,TRBV27,TGTGCCAGCAGATGGAGGAACACTGAAGCTTTCTTT,CASRWRNTEAFF
-,-,TRBJ1-2,TRBV9,TGTGCCAGCAGCCTCGACGAGGGGAGGTATGGCTACACCTTC,CASSLDEGRYGYTF
-,TRBD1,TRBJ1-5,TRBV28,TGTGCCAGCAGGCGACAGGGGAAAGGCCAGCCCCAGCATTTT,CASRRQGKGQPQHF
-,-,TRBJ2-5,TRBV12-3/TRBV12-4,TGTGCCAGCAGTTTACCTAGCACCCAAGAGACCCAGTACTTC,CASSLPSTQETQYF
-,-,TRBJ1-5,TRBV6-1,TGTGCCAGCAGCTCTCAAGGTTGGGGAAATCAGCCCCAGCATTTT,CASSSQGWGNQPQHF
few,-,TRBJ1-1,TRBV20-1,TGCAGTGCTAGGTCGGACGGTAGACCGAACACTGAAGCTTTCTTT,CSARSDGRPNTEAFF
few,-,TRBJ1-2,TRBV6-1,TGTGCCAGCAGTGAAGTCCAGGGTGGCGGCTACACCTTC,CASSEVQGGGYTF
-,-,TRBJ1-6,TRBV28,TGTGCCAGCACACTGGAGGGTTTCTCATCGCCCCTCCACTTT,CASTLEGFSSPLHF
-,TRBD2,TRBJ2-5,TRBV24-1,TGTGCCACCAGATCGGGACTAGCGGGAGAGGAGACCCAGTACTTC,CATRSGLAGEETQYF
once,-,TRBJ2-4,TRBV7-2,TGTGCCAGCAGCTTAGGCATGGGAATCCGAAACATTCAGTACTTC,CASSLGMGIRNIQYF
-,-,TRBJ1-2,TRBV30,TGTGCCTCCTACGTGACAGGTACCTATGGCTACACCTTC,CASYVTGTYGYTF
few,TRBD2,TRBJ2-7,TRBV7-9,TGTGCCAGCAGCTCGATAGCGGGGCCCTACGAGCAGTACTTC,CASSSIAGPYEQYF
-,-,TRBJ1-1,TRBV20-1,TGCAGTGCTACCCGGCTGAATGCTTTCTTT,CSATRLNAFF
few,-,TRBJ2-1,TRBV24-1,TGTGCCACCAGTGATTCGACTGCGAGCTCCTACAATGAGCAGTTCTTC,CATSDSTASSYNEQFF
-,TRBD2,TRBJ2-2,TRBV20-1,TGCAGTGCTAGAACTAGCGGGAGGCCACACACCGGGGAGCTGTTTTTT,CSARTSGRPHTGELFF
few,TRBD1,TRBJ1-2,TRBV7-2,TGTGCCAGCAGCTCGACAGGTCCCAGGGGGGGCTACACCTTC,CASSSTGPRGGYTF
-,-,TRBJ1-2,TRBV12-3/TRBV12-4,TGCGCCAGCAGTGGCCAGGGGAAAGGCTACACCTTC,CASSGQGKGYTF
-,-,TRBJ1-2,TRBV12-3/TRBV12-4,TGTGCCAGCAATCTGGAACCTACAGTAAACTATGGCTACACCTTC,CASNLEPTVNYGYTF
-,TRBD1,TRBJ1-5,TRBV28,TGTGCCAGCAGTTTGACAGGGGTGGGAAGCAATCAGCCCCAGCATTTT,CASSLTGVGSNQPQHF
-,-,TRBJ2-1,TRBV6-2/TRBV6-3,TGTGCCAGCCCCCCTAGTCGAGGGTCTCTACACAATGAGCAGTTCTTC,CASPPSRGSLHNEQFF
-,TRBD1,TRBJ2-7,TRBV10-1,TGCGCCAGCAGTGTCGGCAGGGGGATGGACGAGCAGTACTTC,CASSVGRGMDEQYF
-,-,TRBJ1-5,TRBV24-1,TGTGCCACCCTCTCGGGCAGGGTGAGCAATCAGCCCCAGCATTTT,CATLSGRVSNQPQHF
-,-,TRBJ2-3,TRBV27,TGTGCCAGCAGCCGAGCTGGAGTAAGCCGCACAGATACGCAGTATTTT,CASSRAGVSRTDTQYF
-,TRBD1,TRBJ1-6,TRBV28,TGTGCCAGCAGCCCAGGGGGCGCGTCCTATAATTCACCCCTCCACTTT,CASSPGGASYNSPLHF
-,-,TRBJ2-3,TRBV5-6,TGTGCCAGCAGCTTGCAGGGAGATACGCAGTATTTT,CASSLQGDTQYF
-,-,TRBJ1-1,TRBV7-2,TGTGCCAGCAGCTTATTCGGGGTCGGGCCGGCGGGGGCTTTCTTT,CASSLFGVGPAGAFF
once,TRBD1,TRBJ1-5,TRBV6-5,TGTGCCAGCAGTTACTCGTTCGTTGCAGGGGGTTCCAATCAGCCCCAGCATTTT,CASSYSFVAGGSNQPQHF
-,-,TRBJ2-7,TRBV19,TGTGCCAGTAGTATTGGTAGGGCGACGCGGGGATACAAATACGAGCAGTACTTC,CASSIGRATRGYKYEQYF
-,-,TRBJ1-5,TRBV7-2,TGTGCCAGCGGGCGGAGCAGCAATCAGCCCCAGCATTTT,CASGRSSNQPQHF
-,TRBD1,TRBJ1-5,TRBV20-1,TGCAGTGCTAGAAGCGGGACAGGAAATCAGCCCCAGCATTTT,CSARSGTGNQPQHF
-,-,TRBJ2-3,TRBV20-1,TGCAGTGCTAGACTTAGCGTTGGGACAGATACGCAGTATTTT,CSARLSVGTDTQYF
-,TRBD1,TRBJ2-7,TRBV7-8,TGTGCCAGCAGCCCGAGACAGGGGGAGAGTTACGAGCAGTACTTC,CASSPRQGESYEQYF
-,TRBD1,TRBJ2-5,TRBV27,TGTGCCATCAGTCCCCCGGGACAGCGCCAAGAGACCCAGTACTTC,CAISPPGQRQETQYF
medium-sized,TRBD2,TRBJ2-1,TRBV24-1,TGTGCCACCAGTGATAGCCTAGCGGGAGAGTACAATGAGCAGTTCTTC,CATSDSLAGEYNEQFF
-,-,TRBJ2-7,TRBV6-2/TRBV6-3,TGTGCCAGCAGTCGATCGACAAACCTATACGAGCAGTACTTC,CASSRSTNLYEQYF
-,-,TRBJ2-3,TRBV6-2/TRBV6-3,TGTGCCAGCAGTTACCCCTCTTATGGGGCCGACACAGATACGCAGTATTTT,CASSYPSYGADTDTQYF
-,TRBD2,TRBJ2-5,TRBV20-1,TGCAGTGCTAGACCTAGCGGGAAGAGAGAGACCCAGTACTTC,CSARPSGKRETQYF